This is a list of T cell receptor beta chains from one sample in a study of control samples from healthy donors and cancer patients. Sequenced by immunoSEQ multiplex PCR; TCRdb stores in-frame clones only, minus some. The profile covers approximately 130,000 clones, with roughly 91% appearing a single time and more than 8% taken by the ten largest. Sequences were obtained from blood. These receptors came from a man aged 35 to 55 in good health. CDR3s include the opening cysteine and the closing phenylalanine or tryptophan. Fields, in order: D gene, V gene, J gene, clone size, CDR3 protein, CDR3 DNA. A D gene is named only where the DNA matches it firmly. Rows give clone size only sometimes, using once, few, many, or a class for an expanded clone.

NA	TRBV18	TRBJ2-3	NA	CASSPVGATRTDTQYF	TGTGCCAGCTCACCTGTGGGGGCTACTCGCACAGATACGCAGTATTTT
TRBD2	TRBV3-1/TRBV3-2	TRBJ2-5	NA	CASSRTSGGNGAQETQYF	TGTGCCAGCAGTCGGACTAGCGGGGGGAATGGGGCCCAAGAGACCCAGTACTTC
TRBD1	TRBV7-8	TRBJ1-2	NA	CASSLAARTGYGYTF	TGTGCCAGCAGCTTAGCAGCGCGGACAGGTTATGGCTACACCTTC
NA	TRBV12-3/TRBV12-4	TRBJ1-2	once	CASTSRTPYGYTF	TGTGCCAGCACCAGCAGGACCCCCTATGGCTACACCTTC
TRBD1	TRBV18	TRBJ1-5	NA	CASSRGQGGNQPQHF	TGTGCCAGCTCACGGGGACAGGGGGGCAATCAGCCCCAGCATTTT
NA	TRBV5-6	TRBJ1-2	NA	CASSLFGGYGYTF	TGTGCCAGCAGCTTGTTCGGCGGATATGGCTACACCTTC
NA	TRBV25-1	TRBJ1-3	NA	CASMRGSGNTIYF	TGTGCCAGCATGAGGGGCTCTGGAAACACCATATATTTT
NA	TRBV6-2/TRBV6-3	TRBJ2-7	NA	CASSSWSPSYEQYF	TGTGCCAGCAGTTCCTGGTCCCCCTCCTACGAGCAGTACTTC
TRBD1	TRBV5-1	TRBJ1-4	NA	CASSKLGQPNEKLFF	TGCGCCAGCAGCAAACTGGGACAGCCCAATGAAAAACTGTTTTTT
NA	TRBV29-1	TRBJ1-2	NA	CSVVPGLISGYTF	TGCAGCGTCGTCCCGGGCCTCATCAGCGGCTACACCTTC
NA	TRBV4-3	TRBJ1-1	NA	CASSQGSTGNTEAFF	TGCGCCAGCAGCCAAGGTTCTACGGGGAACACTGAAGCTTTCTTT
NA	TRBV4-2	TRBJ2-7	NA	CASSQDLDSFGQYF	TGTGCCAGCAGCCAAGATTTGGACAGCTTCGGGCAGTACTTC
NA	TRBV6-4	TRBJ1-2	few	CASSDPTRGNWYGYTF	TGTGCCAGCAGTGACCCGACCCGGGGAAACTGGTATGGCTACACCTTC
TRBD2	TRBV11-3	TRBJ2-1	NA	CASSLVRVAGLSSYNEQFF	TGTGCCAGCAGCTTAGTAAGGGTAGCGGGGCTAAGCTCCTACAATGAGCAGTTCTTC
NA	TRBV9	TRBJ2-3	NA	CASSVGMQQRNTDTQYF	TGTGCCAGCAGCGTAGGTATGCAACAGCGTAACACAGATACGCAGTATTTT
NA	TRBV11-3	TRBJ2-4	NA	CASSLVSRQANIQYF	TGTGCCAGCAGCTTAGTCAGCCGTCAAGCAAACATTCAGTACTTC
NA	TRBV19	TRBJ2-2	NA	CASSPAGELFF	TGTGCCAGTAGTCCCGCCGGGGAGCTGTTTTTT
NA	TRBV10-1	TRBJ2-3	NA	CASSDGRVRSTDTQYF	TGCGCCAGCAGTGACGGCAGGGTGAGGAGCACAGATACGCAGTATTTT
NA	TRBV7-9	TRBJ2-4	NA	CASSTGTKNIQYF	TGTGCCAGCAGCACAGGGACCAAAAACATTCAGTACTTC
NA	TRBV3-1/TRBV3-2	TRBJ1-2	NA	CASSQAQGSYGYTF	TGTGCCAGCAGCCAAGCTCAGGGATCCTATGGCTACACCTTC
NA	TRBV12-2	TRBJ1-5	NA	CASRLVGTRRPQHF	TGTGCAAGTCGCTTAGTGGGGACGAGGAGACCCCAGCATTTT
TRBD1	TRBV5-1	TRBJ1-1	NA	CASSWDRNTEAFF	TGCGCCAGCAGTTGGGACAGAAACACTGAAGCTTTCTTT
NA	TRBV6-5	TRBJ1-6	once	CASSDPRGTPPLHF	TGTGCCAGCAGCGACCCGCGGGGCACCCCACCCCTCCACTTT
TRBD1	TRBV5-5	TRBJ1-2	NA	CASSSVRDRFGGYTF	TGTGCCAGCAGCTCGGTACGGGACAGGTTCGGTGGCTACACCTTC
TRBD1	TRBV6-4	TRBJ2-3	NA	CASSRDSITDTQYF	TGTGCCAGCAGCCGGGACAGTATCACAGATACGCAGTATTTT
TRBD1	TRBV10-3	TRBJ2-5	few	CAISNLRDRESQETQYF	TGTGCCATCAGTAACCTAAGGGACAGGGAATCCCAAGAGACCCAGTACTTC
TRBD1	TRBV4-3	TRBJ1-6	NA	CASSQEADGRQGNSPLHF	TGCGCCAGCAGCCAAGAGGCGGATGGGAGACAGGGGAATTCACCCCTCCACTTT
NA	TRBV24-1	TRBJ2-5	NA	CATSDPRRGGETQYF	TGTGCCACCAGTGACCCCAGGAGGGGGGGGGAGACCCAGTACTTC
TRBD1	TRBV7-2	TRBJ2-3	NA	CASSRQGADTQYF	TGTGCCAGCAGCAGACAGGGAGCAGATACGCAGTATTTT
NA	TRBV11-2	TRBJ1-2	once	CASSRQTQGSTGYTF	TGTGCCAGCAGCCGACAGACTCAGGGCAGTACGGGCTACACCTTC
NA	TRBV4-1	TRBJ2-2	NA	CASSPEGTGTNTGELFF	TGCGCCAGCAGCCCTGAGGGGACTGGAACGAACACCGGGGAGCTGTTTTTT
TRBD1	TRBV9	TRBJ1-4	NA	CASSVGTGRGEKLFF	TGTGCCAGCAGCGTAGGGACAGGGAGAGGTGAAAAACTGTTTTTT
TRBD2	TRBV5-4	TRBJ2-3	NA	CASSFMTSGVTDTQYF	TGTGCCAGCAGCTTTATGACTAGCGGGGTTACAGATACGCAGTATTTT
NA	TRBV5-1	TRBJ1-2	NA	CASSLRANGANYGYTF	TGCGCCAGCAGCTTGAGGGCAAACGGGGCGAACTATGGCTACACCTTC
NA	TRBV5-1	TRBJ2-3	NA	CASSPGRAADTQYF	TGCGCCAGCAGCCCCGGCAGGGCCGCAGATACGCAGTATTTT
NA	TRBV7-9	TRBJ1-1	NA	CASSPSLLSVISGRGLAFF	TGTGCCAGCAGCCCCAGTCTCCTGTCGGTTATTTCTGGGCGCGGGTTGGCTTTCTTT
TRBD1	TRBV6-2/TRBV6-3	TRBJ1-2	NA	CASSSRGTGDYGYTF	TGTGCCAGCAGTTCCCGGGGGACAGGGGACTATGGCTACACCTTC
NA	TRBV4-3	TRBJ1-2	NA	CASSQEQEPNYGYTF	TGCGCCAGCAGCCAAGAACAGGAGCCTAACTATGGCTACACCTTC
TRBD2	TRBV4-3	TRBJ2-3	once	CASRAGGDTDTQYF	TGCGCCAGCAGGGCCGGGGGGGACACAGATACGCAGTATTTT
NA	TRBV7-2	TRBJ2-7	once	CASSLGRAVSYEQYF	TGTGCCAGCAGCTTAGGACGGGCCGTCTCCTACGAGCAGTACTTC
TRBD1	TRBV7-2	TRBJ1-3	NA	CASSLAGTGLGNTIYF	TGTGCCAGCAGCTTAGCCGGGACAGGCCTTGGAAACACCATATATTTT
NA	TRBV6-2/TRBV6-3	TRBJ1-1	few	CASSWGGRYLWNTEAFF	TGTGCCAGCAGTTGGGGCGGCAGGTATTTATGGAACACTGAAGCTTTCTTT